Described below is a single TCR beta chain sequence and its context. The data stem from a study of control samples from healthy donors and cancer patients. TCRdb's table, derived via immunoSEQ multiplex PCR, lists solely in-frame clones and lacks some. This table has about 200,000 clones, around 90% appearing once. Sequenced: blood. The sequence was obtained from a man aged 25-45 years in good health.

The CDR3 coding sequence is TGTGCCAGCAGCCCGGATCTCTGGATCTACAATGAGCAGTTCTTC. It translates to CASSPDLWIYNEQFF. The rearrangement uses TRBV7-2 and TRBJ2-1; D gene unclear. The CDR3 is 15 residues long. The ends were cut back, 5 bases at V and 3 bases at J, with 14 bases in the middle. The germline CDR1 and CDR2 sequences are SGHTA and FQGNSA.